The 22 T cell receptor beta chains below come from one sample, sequenced in a study of vaccination and CD4 T cells after COVID-19. Specified treatment: roughly ten-day PBMC culture with coronavirus spike peptide pools or control peptides (ViraFEST assay). These receptors' antigens are unknown. Sequencing of the DNA from cultured CD4+ T cells was carried out with the Oncomine TCR Beta short-read assay. TCRdb re-called the PCR reads through MiXCR, storing one row per CDR3 protein. In the table there are 15,000 to 20,000 distinct CDR3 sequences, under 80% of which are singletons. Sequenced input: CD4+ T cells from blood, cultured in vitro. The receptors derive from a human donor who had recovered from COVID-19.

This clonotype was recorded once. This chain joins TRBV28 and TRBJ2-5; 9 positions agree with TRBD2. The CDR3 has 15 residues. The germline V gene encodes CDR1 MDHEN and CDR2 SYDVKM. With V trimmed by 7 bases and J by 5 bases, 11 bases remained unmatched. Here the CDR3 DNA reads TGTGCCAGCACTACAACTAGCGGGTACAGGGAGACCCAGTACTTC. Its translation is CASTTTSGYRETQYF.

This sequence joins TRBV11-2 and TRBJ1-2; TRBD1 matches at 9 bases. The CDR3 covers 13 residues. Germline assignment: CDR1 SGHAT and CDR2 FQNNGV. V was pared by 5 bases and J by 8 bases, with 6 bases of the junction left unmatched. The CDR3 bases are TGTGCCAGCAGCCTACAGGGGGCGTCGGGCTACACCTTC. Translated, it gives CASSLQGASGYTF.

The chain has TRBV6-2 or TRBV6-3 and TRBJ2-7; D may be TRBD2 (6 bases). Germline values: CDR1 MNHEY, CDR2 SVGEGT. V lost 2 bases and J 2 bases, leaving 13 bases between the germline ends. This CDR3 has 15 residues. The CDR3 sequence is CASSYPREVAYEQYF. CDR3 coding DNA: TGTGCCAGCAGTTACCCCAGGGAGGTAGCCTACGAGCAGTACTTC.

V is TRBV12-3 or TRBV12-4 and J is TRBJ2-5; 8 nucleotides match TRBD2. The CDR3 has 14 amino acids. V lost 4 bases and J lost 3; bases outside the gene matches: 4. This CDR3 is CASSWGSGEETQYF. CDR3 bases: TGTGCCAGCAGTTGGGGTAGCGGGGAAGAGACCCAGTACTTC.

This chain connects TRBV5-8 to TRBJ2-2, with 7 bases lining up with TRBD2. V was clipped by 4 bases and J by 5 bases; unmatched bases: 5. CDR1 is SGHTS, CDR2 YDEGEE, per germline. CDR3 length: 14 amino acids. The CDR3 coding sequence is TGTGCCAGCAGCCCGGGAGGAGGGACCGGGGAGCTGTTTTTT. Translating it yields CASSPGGGTGELFF.

This clonotype was seen once. The CDR3: CASSWVTSGIFHYNEQFF. The CDR3 DNA reads as TGTGCCAGCAGCTGGGTGACTAGCGGGATTTTCCATTACAATGAGCAGTTCTTC. The chain links TRBV11-2 to TRBJ2-1; TRBD2 matches 11 bases. This CDR3 has 18 amino acids. J was trimmed by 4 bases and V by 4 bases; bases with no gene match: 12. CDR1 is SGHAT and CDR2 is FQNNGV in the germline V gene.

This clonotype was detected once. This chain's CDR3 is CASSQPPGTPTDTQYF. The CDR3 DNA reads TGTGCCAGCAGTCAACCTCCCGGGACACCCACAGATACGCAGTATTTT. The gene calls are TRBV7-9 and TRBJ2-3; possibly TRBD1 for D (6 bases). Germline V gene data show CDR1 as SEHNR and CDR2 as FQNEAQ (reference sequence). The CDR3 contains 16 residues. V was clipped by 6 bases and J by 2 bases, with 18 bases between them.

The chain couples TRBV2 to TRBJ2-5; 9 bases fit TRBD2. CDR3 length: 16 residues. V gave up 7 bases and J gave up 4 bases; unmatched junction bases: 13. Germline CDR1 reads SNHLY; CDR2 reads FYNNEI. CDR3 nucleotides: TGTGCCAGCACCGAACCGGGCGGGAGGGCCCCAGAGACCCAGTACTTC. Its translation: CASTEPGGRAPETQYF.

The chain has TRBV5-1 and TRBJ1-1, with D unresolved. The CDR3 is 14 amino acids. Trimming removed 4 bases at V and 1 base at J, with 11 bases between. The germline V gene has CDR1 SGHRS and CDR2 YFSETQ. CDR3 sequence: CASSSRAANTEAFF. The CDR3 bases are TGCGCCAGCAGCAGCCGGGCAGCGAACACTGAAGCTTTCTTT.

In its sample, this clonotype was seen a few times. The chain uses TRBV19 and TRBJ1-2; D gene uncertain. Trimming shortened V by 0 bases and J by 2 bases, and 13 bases separated the two germline ends. In germline, CDR1 is LNHDA, CDR2 SQIVND (reference sequence). The CDR3 is made up of 16 amino acids. The CDR3: CASSIDQTATNYGYTF. The CDR3 DNA reads TGTGCCAGTAGTATAGATCAAACAGCTACCAACTATGGCTACACCTTC.

The sample holds a few counts of this clonotype. This chain links TRBV10-3 with TRBJ1-1; 9 positions agree with TRBD1. The CDR3 spans 13 residues. Trimming cost V 6 bases and J 6 bases; bases outside gene matches: 5. Per germline, CDR1 ENHRY and CDR2 SYGVKD. In DNA form, the CDR3 reads TGTGCCATCAGACCGGGACAGGGACCTGAAGCTTTCTTT. This translates into CAIRPGQGPEAFF.

This clonotype was picked up a small number of times. The rearrangement links TRBV20-1 to TRBJ1-4, with D unclear. CDR3 size: 13 residues. Trimming removed 0 bases from V and 6 bases from J, with 8 bases in between. The germline CDR1 and CDR2 sequences are DFQATT and SNEGSKA (reference sequence). This chain's CDR3 is CSARDRTDEKLFF. The DNA for the CDR3 is TGCAGTGCTAGAGATAGGACGGATGAAAAACTGTTTTTT.

V and J are TRBV15 and TRBJ1-2; a weak D match, TRBD1 (5 bases). With 2 bases removed from V and 0 bases from J, the gap between germline ends came to 10 bases. The CDR3 is 15 amino acids. Germline V gives CDR1 LNHNV, CDR2 YYDKDF (reference sequence). CDR3 nucleotides: TGTGCCACCAGCAGACCCCCGACAGCTAACTATGGCTACACCTTC. It codes for CATSRPPTANYGYTF.

The chain carries TRBV11-2 and TRBJ2-1; D remains unclear. The germline V gene encodes CDR1 SGHAT and CDR2 FQNNGV. Trimming removed 7 bases at V and 0 bases at J, with 10 bases between. CDR3 length: 14 residues. In nucleotides, the CDR3 is TGTGCCAGCACCGATCGGAGCTCCTACAATGAGCAGTTCTTC. This sequence encodes CASTDRSSYNEQFF.

The rearrangement joins TRBV7-9 to TRBJ1-1; D call uncertain. Trimming left V 3 bases short and J 7 bases short, with 12 bases between. This CDR3 comprises 13 residues. Germline V lookup: CDR1 SEHNR, CDR2 FQNEAQ (reference sequence). In DNA, the CDR3 is TGTGCCAGCAGCTTGCTAGAAGCAAGTGAAGCTTTCTTT. Translation gives CASSLLEASEAFF. Variable domain in full (rest from reference TRBV7-9 and TRBJ1-1): DTGVSQNPRHKITKRGQNVTFRCDPISEHNRLYWYRQTLGQGPEFLTYFQNEAQLEKSRLLSDRFSAERPKGSFSTLEIQRTEQGDSAMYLCASSLLEASEAFFGQGTRLTVV.

V is TRBV6-1 and J is TRBJ1-1; 7 bases fit TRBD1. This CDR3 comprises 15 residues. Germline V lookup: CDR1 MNHNS, CDR2 SASEGT. V was pared by 6 bases and J by 4 bases, with 11 bases of the junction left unmatched. The CDR3 DNA reads TGTGCCAGCAGCGGCGATTCTAGGGGGCGCACTGAAGCTTTCTTT. Translating gives CASSGDSRGRTEAFF.

The rearrangement links TRBV7-8 to TRBJ1-5, with no clear D. Per the germline V gene, CDR1 is SGHVS and CDR2 is FQNEAQ. Trimming took 3 bases from V and 0 from J, leaving 6 bases between them. The CDR3 loop spans 14 amino acids. This chain's CDR3 is CASSLRDSNQPQHF. The CDR3 DNA reads TGTGCCAGCAGCTTGAGAGATAGCAATCAGCCCCAGCATTTT. Filled out from reference TRBV7-8 and TRBJ1-5, the complete variable domain reads GAGVSQSPRYKVAKRGQDVALRCDPISGHVSLFWYQQALGQGPEFLTYFQNEAQLDKSGLPSDRFFAERPEGSVSTLKIQRTQQEDSAVYLCASSLRDSNQPQHFGDGTRLSIL.

The sample holds one count of this clonotype. J is TRBJ1-2 and V is TRBV18; D might be TRBD1 (5 bases). Trimming removed 2 bases at V and 2 bases at J, with 15 bases between. The CDR3 totals 16 residues. Germline V lookup: CDR1 KGHSH, CDR2 LQKENI. The CDR3 DNA reads as TGTGCCAGCTCACCAAAAGGGGTTCAAGGGAACTATGGCTACACCTTC. Encoded protein: CASSPKGVQGNYGYTF. Variable domain in full (rest from reference TRBV18 and TRBJ1-2): NAGVMQNPRHLVRRRGQEARLRCSPMKGHSHVYWYRQLPEEGLKFMVYLQKENIIDESGMPKERFSAEFPKEGPSILRIQQVVRGDSAAYFCASSPKGVQGNYGYTFGSGTRLTVV.

This chain joins TRBV20-1 and TRBJ1-5; D is uncertain. There are 14 residues in the CDR3. Germline lookup yields CDR1 DFQATT and CDR2 SNEGSKA (reference sequence). The V end lost 3 bases, the J end lost 1 base, and 10 bases lay between the germline ends. The CDR3: CSASVGGSNQPQHF. The CDR3 DNA sequence: TGCAGTGCTAGTGTCGGTGGCAGCAATCAGCCCCAGCATTTT.

V gene TRBV30 combines with J gene TRBJ1-1; 8 nucleotides align to TRBD1. CDR1 and CDR2 from the germline V gene are GTSNPN and SVGIG (reference sequence). The CDR3 totals 14 residues. The ends lost 2 bases at V and 7 bases at J; junction bases unmatched: 9. In nucleotides, the CDR3 is TGTGCCTGGAGTCTTACGAACGGACAGGGTGAAGCTTTCTTT. This sequence encodes CAWSLTNGQGEAFF.

The rearrangement joins TRBV11-3 to TRBJ1-1; tentative D call: TRBD1 (5 bases). V was pared by 3 bases and J by 1 base, with 9 bases between. The CDR3 is 14 amino acids. Germline assignment: CDR1 SGHNT and CDR2 YENEEA. The CDR3 reads CASSFGAANTEAFF. CDR3 nucleotides: TGTGCCAGCAGCTTTGGGGCGGCGAACACTGAAGCTTTCTTT.

This clonotype has a single count. The chain combines TRBV4-1 with TRBJ1-2; a possible D gene is TRBD1 (5 bases). Germline CDR1 is MGHRA and CDR2 is YSYEKL. This CDR3 comprises 15 residues. V gave up 4 bases and J gave up 2 bases, with 14 bases separating them. The CDR3 nucleotides read TGCGCCAGCAGCCGAGGGGACGGGTTGAACTATGGCTACACCTTC. Amino acids: CASSRGDGLNYGYTF.